A single sample gave rise to the 29 T cell receptor beta chains below, sequenced in a study of cytomegalovirus exposure and HLA in healthy donors. In the PCR, 60 Vbeta and 13 Jbeta primers were used. The protocol was immunoSEQ multiplex PCR, while the TCRdb copy is restricted to in-frame clones and leaves out a portion. The data contain approximately 140,000 clones, around 80% of them seen just once; the ten biggest clones take up around 2%. Sample: PBMCs. The receptors derive from a man younger than 45 in good health and CMV-seronegative.

The genes are TRBV5-1 and TRBJ2-7; TRBD2 might be the D (5 bases). The CDR3 has 14 amino acids. Germline V gene lookup returns CDR1 SGHRS and CDR2 YFSETQ. The V and J ends lost 1 base and 3 bases respectively, with 11 bases between them. CDR3 coding DNA: TGCGCCAGCAGCTTGCCGGGAAAGGGCTACGAGCAGTACTTC. Residues: CASSLPGKGYEQYF.

V usage is TRBV4-2 and J usage is TRBJ1-1; D not resolved. The CDR3 runs to 14 residues. Germline loops: CDR1 LGHNA, CDR2 YNFKEQ. The V gene lost 0 bases and the J gene lost 2 bases, with 7 bases spanning the gap. The CDR3, as DNA: TGTGCCAGCAGCCAAGATTTGCGTAACACTGAAGCTTTCTTT. Translating gives CASSQDLRNTEAFF.

The genes are TRBV11-2 and TRBJ2-3; a possible D gene is TRBD2 (6 bases). The CDR3 runs to 13 residues. Germline V CDR1 and CDR2: SGHAT, FQNNGV. Trimming pared 7 bases from V and 0 bases from J, leaving 8 bases between. CDR3 protein: CASMGGSTDTQYF. DNA of the CDR3: TGTGCCAGCATGGGGGGAAGCACAGATACGCAGTATTTT.

This chain uses TRBV2 with TRBJ2-7, with 11 bases that match TRBD1. The germline V gene has CDR1 SNHLY and CDR2 FYNNEI. Trimming took 4 bases from V and 6 from J; bases not matched to a gene: 2. The CDR3 is 13 residues long. CDR3 residues: CASSGGTGGEQYF. The DNA of the CDR3 is TGTGCCAGCAGTGGAGGGACAGGGGGCGAGCAGTACTTC.

CDR3 nucleotide sequence: TGCGCCAGCAGCTTGGTAGTGGCGGGGTCGTCTGGGGCCAACGTCCTGACTTTC. Translation gives CASSLVVAGSSGANVLTF. V and J are TRBV5-1 and TRBJ2-6; D possibly corresponds to TRBD2 (6 bases). The CDR3 loop spans 18 amino acids. Trimming pared 0 bases from V and 1 base from J, leaving 14 bases between. The germline gives CDR1 SGHRS, CDR2 YFSETQ.

The gene calls are TRBV28 and TRBJ1-1; 8 bases fit TRBD1. The germline V gene encodes CDR1 MDHEN and CDR2 SYDVKM. The V gene end was trimmed by 6 bases and the J gene end by 4 bases; junction bases not matched to a gene: 7. CDR3 length equals 14 residues. CDR3 residues: CASSNQGAGTEAFF. CDR3 bases: TGTGCCAGCAGCAATCAGGGGGCCGGCACTGAAGCTTTCTTT.

The rearrangement links TRBV5-4 to TRBJ2-1; 9 bases agree with TRBD1. Trimming took 4 bases from V and 6 from J; bases not matched to a gene: 8. Germline V CDR1 and CDR2: SGHNT, YYREEE (reference sequence). This CDR3 has 15 amino acids. The CDR3 DNA follows: TGTGCCAGCAGCATACAGGGGGCTGGTCCCAATGAGCAGTTCTTC. Translating gives CASSIQGAGPNEQFF.

In DNA form, the CDR3 reads TGTGCCAGCAGAGACAGGGGGAAGACCCAGTACTTC. This sequence encodes CASRDRGKTQYF. The chain couples TRBV2 to TRBJ2-5; TRBD1 aligns across 9 bases. CDR1 is SNHLY and CDR2 is FYNNEI in the germline V gene. CDR3 length: 12 amino acids. The V segment lost 6 bases and the J segment 6 bases; nucleotides outside the gene matches: 2.

The genes are TRBV27 and TRBJ1-5; TRBD1 matches 7 bases. CDR1 is MNHEY and CDR2 is SMNVEV in the germline V gene (reference sequence). The CDR3 length is 17 residues. Unmatched junction bases numbered 14, after V lost 5 bases and J lost 4 bases. The CDR3 sequence: CASSLTLPGQQNQPQHF. The CDR3 DNA reads TGTGCCAGCAGTCTAACACTACCGGGACAGCAAAATCAGCCCCAGCATTTT.

The genes are TRBV27 and TRBJ1-5; TRBD1 matches 10 bases. The junction had 3 bases not matched to a gene; V was cut back by 2 bases and J by 5 bases. This CDR3 region has 15 residues. Germline-derived CDR1 and CDR2 are MNHEY and SMNVEV (reference sequence). The CDR3: CASSLLGQGDQPQHF. The CDR3 DNA reads as TGTGCCAGCAGTTTACTAGGACAGGGGGATCAGCCCCAGCATTTT.

The genes are TRBV5-4 and TRBJ1-1; a possible D gene is TRBD1 (5 bases). Germline assignment: CDR1 SGHNT and CDR2 YYREEE (reference sequence). The CDR3 covers 14 residues. V was pared by 1 base and J by 6 bases, with 13 bases between. The chain's CDR3 is CASSLWGGSAEAFF. For the CDR3, the DNA is TGTGCCAGCAGCTTGTGGGGGGGTTCGGCTGAAGCTTTCTTT.

The chain carries TRBV7-2 and TRBJ2-7; TRBD1 matches 9 bases. V shed 3 bases, J shed 2 bases, and the junction held 2 bases outside the gene matches. Germline loops: CDR1 SGHTA, CDR2 FQGNSA. This CDR3 has 14 amino acids. The CDR3 DNA sequence: TGTGCCAGCAGCTTTGGGACAGGGACCTACGAGCAGTACTTC. Protein: CASSFGTGTYEQYF.

The V and J genes are TRBV30 and TRBJ1-1; 9 bases are shared with TRBD1. Germline V gene sequence: CDR1 GTSNPN, CDR2 SVGIG (reference sequence). J lost 11 bases, V lost 3 bases, and 10 bases had no gene match. This CDR3 spans 13 amino acids. The CDR3 loop reads CAWRTGTGLGAFF. Here the CDR3 DNA reads TGTGCCTGGAGAACCGGGACAGGGTTGGGGGCTTTCTTT.

The rearrangement links TRBV30 to TRBJ2-1, with D unresolved. V lost 0 bases and J 0 bases, leaving 12 bases between the germline ends. Germline assignment: CDR1 GTSNPN and CDR2 SVGIG (reference sequence). The CDR3 has 16 amino acids. This CDR3 is CAWSVPDFSSYNEQFF. CDR3 bases: TGTGCCTGGAGTGTACCCGACTTTTCCTCCTACAATGAGCAGTTCTTC.

The rearrangement joins TRBV6-5 to TRBJ1-2, with D uncertain. V lost 6 bases and J 7 bases, leaving 18 bases between the germline ends. CDR1 and CDR2 from the germline V gene are MNHEY and SVGAGI. The CDR3 is made up of 14 amino acids. The CDR3 bases are TGTGCCAGCAGCCCACGACCCCGGGCGGGTGGCTACACCTTC. Its protein product is CASSPRPRAGGYTF.

The CDR3: CASSKKSVTGGSTDTQYF. In DNA form, the CDR3 reads TGTGCCAGCAGCAAAAAGAGTGTCACAGGGGGCTCGACAGATACGCAGTATTTT. The chain carries TRBV21-1 and TRBJ2-3; the table's D call, TRBD1, was not checked against the DNA. TRBV21-1 is labeled a pseudogene. The CDR3 length is 18 residues.

Notes on this clone: Germline and junction disagree at one end, which may indicate a read error. Other DNA sequences of this sample code for an identical CDR3. The chain recombines TRBV5-6 with TRBJ1-1; D might be TRBD1 (5 bases). CDR1 and CDR2 from the germline V gene are SGHDT and YYEEEE. The CDR3 sequence is 15 residues long. The CDR3 region is CASSFRGIGYTEAFF. CDR3 coding DNA: TGTGCCAGCAGCTTTCGGGGGATCGGTTACACTGAAGCCTTCTTT.

The chain employs TRBV18 and TRBJ2-5; D remains ambiguous. Trimming took 5 bases from V and 4 from J, leaving 8 bases between them. The CDR3 sequence is 12 residues long. Per germline, CDR1 KGHSH and CDR2 LQKENI. CDR3 residues: CASSEVGETQYF. CDR3 DNA: TGTGCCAGCTCAGAAGTCGGAGAGACCCAGTACTTC.

As regards this clone: Mismatch with germline at one junction end may stem from a read error. V gene TRBV19 combines with J gene TRBJ2-1; 7 nucleotides line up with TRBD2. The CDR3 runs 12 residues. In germline, CDR1 is LNHDA, CDR2 SQIVND (reference sequence). CDR3: CASSIVAGEPLF. The CDR3, as DNA: TGTGCCAGTAGTATTGTAGCGGGTGAGCCCCTCTTC.

V and J are TRBV5-1 and TRBJ1-6, with D hard to call. Trimming shortened V by 0 bases and J by 6 bases, and 7 bases separated the two germline ends. This CDR3 is built from 14 residues. The germline V gene encodes CDR1 SGHRS and CDR2 YFSETQ. The DNA for the CDR3 is TGCGCCAGCAGCTTGGAACGCGGTAATTCACCCCTCCACTTT. The encoded protein is CASSLERGNSPLHF.

The rearrangement links TRBV6-1 to TRBJ2-5, with a weak D call TRBD2 (6 bases). The CDR3 has 13 amino acids. Trimming cost V 4 bases and J 1 base, with 7 bases left between them. Germline V gene lookup returns CDR1 MNHNS and CDR2 SASEGT. CDR3: CASSAGAQETQYF. Here the CDR3 DNA reads TGTGCCAGCAGTGCGGGAGCCCAAGAGACCCAGTACTTC.

This chain links TRBV9 with TRBJ2-1; D is unresolved. V lost 1 base and J 9 bases, leaving 20 bases between the germline ends. The CDR3 covers 16 residues. The germline V gene has CDR1 SGDLS and CDR2 YYNGEE. The CDR3 reads CASSVPREISASEQFF. CDR3 coding DNA: TGTGCCAGCAGCGTACCGCGAGAGATTAGTGCTAGTGAGCAGTTCTTC.

J is TRBJ1-2 and V is TRBV28, with 8 bases that match TRBD1. V trimming: 7 bases; J trimming: 3 bases; junction bases outside the gene matches: 13. Germline CDR1 reads MDHEN; CDR2 reads SYDVKM. The CDR3 has 16 residues. The CDR3 nucleotides are TGTGCCAGCACCCCCCCTCGGACAGGGAGGTACTATGGCTACACCTTC. It is translated as CASTPPRTGRYYGYTF.

In this sample, this clone turned up a few times. The rearrangement links TRBV6-6 to TRBJ1-4; 9 bases fit TRBD1. The CDR3 length is 15 residues. The V gene end was trimmed by 2 bases and the J gene end by 5 bases; junction bases not matched to a gene: 3. Per germline, CDR1 MNHNY and CDR2 SVGAGI (reference sequence). In nucleotides, the CDR3 is TGTGCCAGCAGTTACCTGACAGGGGGAAATGAAAAACTGTTTTTT. This sequence encodes CASSYLTGGNEKLFF.

The V gene is TRBV2, the J gene TRBJ2-7, with D possibly matching TRBD1 (5 bases). Looked up from germline, CDR1 is SNHLY and CDR2 is FYNNEI. This CDR3 is built from 14 residues. Trimming stripped 3 bases from V and 4 bases from J, with 13 bases between. Written as DNA, the CDR3 is TGTGCCAGCAGTGACGGAGCAGGGTTGTACGAGCAGTACTTC. This sequence encodes CASSDGAGLYEQYF.

The V and J genes are TRBV4-1 and TRBJ1-1; tentative D call: TRBD1 (6 bases). CDR3 length: 15 amino acids. The V end lost 2 bases, the J end lost 0 bases, and 10 bases lay between the germline ends. Germline CDR1 MGHRA, CDR2 YSYEKL. This CDR3 is CASSQSTGMNTEAFF. DNA for the CDR3: TGCGCCAGCAGCCAAAGCACAGGGATGAACACTGAAGCTTTCTTT.

V gene TRBV29-1 combines with J gene TRBJ2-1; D perhaps matches TRBD1 (6 bases). The V end lost 6 bases, the J end lost 4 bases, and 16 bases lay between the germline ends. The length of the CDR3 is 14 residues. The germline V gene encodes CDR1 SQVTM and CDR2 ANQGSEA. The CDR3 nucleotides are TGCAGCGTACCTCGGACAGCGAGGTACAATGAGCAGTTCTTC. Its protein is CSVPRTARYNEQFF.

The chain combines TRBV27 with TRBJ1-4; 8 bases are shared with TRBD1. CDR1 and CDR2 from the germline V gene are MNHEY and SMNVEV (reference sequence). J gave up 6 bases and V 5 bases, and 8 bases lay outside the gene matches. This CDR3 is built from 15 residues. The CDR3: CASSVGQGGHEKLFF. The CDR3 nucleotides are TGTGCCAGCAGTGTCGGACAGGGAGGTCATGAAAAACTGTTTTTT.

With regard to this clone: A read error may produce the germline difference seen at one junction end. The chain carries TRBV6-9 and TRBJ2-7, with 7 bases identical to TRBD1. The V gene's germline CDR1 is MNHGY and CDR2 SVAAGI. The CDR3 loop spans 11 amino acids. Here the CDR3 reads CASSYGTARWF. Here the CDR3 DNA reads TGTGCCAGCAGTTATGGGACAGCGAGGTGGTTC.